The 10 T cell receptor beta chains reported below all come from one sample, sequenced in a study of blood T cell repertoires in COVID-19. The method was immunoSEQ multiplex PCR; TCRdb's version includes in-frame clones alone and lacks a portion of them. The sample has about 250,000 clones, approximately 86% seen once. The sequenced sample consisted of peripheral blood. The receptors here all came from a woman aged 55-69 years who had recovered from COVID-19.

The V gene is TRBV5-5, the J gene TRBJ2-1, with no clear D. With 5 bases removed from V and 1 base from J, the gap between germline ends came to 19 bases. From germline, CDR1 is SGHKS and CDR2 YYEKEE (reference sequence). This CDR3 region has 17 residues. CDR3 sequence reads: CASSPHPQVQSYNEQFF. The CDR3 DNA reads as TGTGCCAGCAGTCCGCACCCCCAGGTTCAATCCTACAATGAGCAGTTCTTC.

V is TRBV5-1 and J is TRBJ2-2, with TRBD1 matching 7 bases. Germline-derived CDR1 and CDR2 are SGHRS and YFSETQ. This CDR3 comprises 15 residues. V lost 4 bases and J lost 0; bases outside the gene matches: 3. The CDR3 region is CASSRGQPNTGELFF. In DNA form, the CDR3 reads TGCGCCAGCAGCAGGGGACAGCCGAACACCGGGGAGCTGTTTTTT.

This sequence joins TRBV19 and TRBJ2-7; D remains ambiguous. The CDR3 runs to 14 residues. V was cut by 3 bases and J by 1 base, with 10 bases left in between. The germline V gene encodes CDR1 LNHDA and CDR2 SQIVND (reference sequence). The CDR3 region has the DNA TGTGCCAGTAGTATGGCCGGCAGGTCCTACGAGCAGTACTTC. This codes for CASSMAGRSYEQYF.

This rearrangement joins TRBV28 to TRBJ1-6, with a possible D match to TRBD1 (5 bases). CDR1 is MDHEN and CDR2 is SYDVKM in the germline V gene. The V end lost 8 bases, the J end lost 8 bases, and 10 bases lay between the germline ends. This CDR3 region has 12 residues. The CDR3 bases are TGTGCCAGCTGGGGCCCCTATTCACCCCTCCACTTT. This translates into CASWGPYSPLHF.

The chain links TRBV5-4 to TRBJ2-3, with D uncertain. Germline V lookup: CDR1 SGHNT, CDR2 YYREEE (reference sequence). The CDR3 consists of 13 residues. V lost 0 bases and J lost 5, with 7 bases in between. CDR3 region: CASSLASGDTQYF. The CDR3 DNA sequence: TGTGCCAGCAGCTTGGCCAGTGGAGATACGCAGTATTTT.

The J gene is TRBJ1-1, the V gene TRBV5-6, with TRBD1 matching 10 bases. Germline assignment: CDR1 SGHDT and CDR2 YYEEEE. The trim removed 0 bases at V and 6 bases at J, leaving 8 bases unmatched. CDR3 length: 16 residues. CDR3 DNA sequence: TGTGCCAGCAGCTTGGGACAGGGGGCCATAGGGGCTGAAGCTTTCTTT. Residues: CASSLGQGAIGAEAFF.

V is TRBV15 and J is TRBJ1-2; 7 nucleotides agree with TRBD1. V gave up 4 bases and J gave up 8 bases; unmatched junction bases: 7. CDR1 LNHNV and CDR2 YYDKDF come from the germline V gene (reference sequence). CDR3 length: 13 amino acids. The CDR3 spells CATSTDRVEGYTF. The CDR3 nucleotides are TGTGCCACCAGCACCGACAGGGTAGAAGGCTACACCTTC.

In DNA form, the CDR3 reads TGTGCCAGCACCAGGGGACAGGCTTCTGGGGACGAGCAGTACTTC. It specifies CASTRGQASGDEQYF. This sequence joins TRBV5-4 and TRBJ2-7; 8 bases are shared with TRBD1. Germline lookup yields CDR1 SGHNT and CDR2 YYREEE (reference sequence). V was clipped by 6 bases and J by 5 bases; unmatched bases: 13. This CDR3 spans 15 amino acids.

The gene calls are TRBV3-1 (or the pseudogene TRBV3-2) and TRBJ2-5; possibly TRBD2 for D (6 bases). Germline V lookup: CDR1 LGHDT, CDR2 YNNKEL (reference sequence). Trimming shortened V by 7 bases and J by 4 bases, and 13 bases separated the two germline ends. The CDR3 loop spans 13 amino acids. This CDR3 reads CASKKRAGETQYF. The CDR3 DNA sequence: TGTGCCAGCAAAAAGCGAGCGGGAGAGACCCAGTACTTC.

The rearrangement joins TRBV6-2 or TRBV6-3 to TRBJ1-3; D gene unclear. The CDR3 has 12 amino acids. From germline, CDR1 is MNHEY and CDR2 SVGEGT. V lost 2 bases and J 8 bases, leaving 7 bases between the germline ends. The CDR3, as DNA: TGTGCCAGCAGTTACGCGGGATACACCATATATTTT. It yields the protein CASSYAGYTIYF.